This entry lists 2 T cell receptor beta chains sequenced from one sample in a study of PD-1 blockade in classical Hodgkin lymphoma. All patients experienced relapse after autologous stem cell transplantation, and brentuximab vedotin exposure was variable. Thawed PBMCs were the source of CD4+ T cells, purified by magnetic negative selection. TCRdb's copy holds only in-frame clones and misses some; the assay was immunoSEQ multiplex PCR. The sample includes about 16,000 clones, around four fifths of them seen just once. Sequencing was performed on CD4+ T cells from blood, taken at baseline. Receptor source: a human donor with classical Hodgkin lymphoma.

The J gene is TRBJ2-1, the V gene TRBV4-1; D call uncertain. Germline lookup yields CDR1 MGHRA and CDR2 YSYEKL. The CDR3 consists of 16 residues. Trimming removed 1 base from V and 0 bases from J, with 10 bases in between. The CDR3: CASSQVGIVSYNEQFF. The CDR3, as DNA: TGCGCCAGCAGCCAAGTGGGCATCGTCTCCTACAATGAGCAGTTCTTC.

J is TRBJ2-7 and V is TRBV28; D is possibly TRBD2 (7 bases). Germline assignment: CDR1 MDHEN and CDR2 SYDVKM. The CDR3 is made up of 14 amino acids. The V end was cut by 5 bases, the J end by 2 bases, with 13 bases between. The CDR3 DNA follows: TGTGCCAGCAGTGGGGGGGACACCACCTACGAGCAGTACTTC. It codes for CASSGGDTTYEQYF.